The 24 T cell receptor beta chains presented below share a single source sample, sequenced in a study of shared clonotypes between healthy human individuals. The method was immunoSEQ multiplex PCR; TCRdb's version includes in-frame clones alone and lacks a portion of them. The table has some 2,100,000 clones, more than 90% seen once. The sample comprised naive CD4+ T cells sorted from blood. Stated subset: CD45RA+ positively selected. These receptors were obtained from a man between 18 and 29 years old in good health.

The rearrangement joins TRBV5-6 to TRBJ2-5, with TRBD2 matching 11 bases. CDR1 is SGHDT, CDR2 YYEEEE, per germline. The junction had 7 bases not matched to a gene; V was cut back by 6 bases and J by 0 bases. The CDR3 has 16 amino acids. CDR3: CASTTPGLADQETQYF. The DNA for the CDR3 is TGTGCCAGCACTACCCCGGGACTAGCGGACCAAGAGACCCAGTACTTC.

This clone was counted a single time. The chain links TRBV10-1 to TRBJ1-3; no definite D call. This CDR3 comprises 14 residues. Germline V gene data show CDR1 as WNHNN and CDR2 as SYGVQD (reference sequence). V was clipped by 1 base and J by 0 bases, with 4 bases between them. CDR3: CASSEFDSGNTIYF. The CDR3 DNA reads TGCGCCAGCAGTGAGTTTGACTCTGGAAACACCATATATTTT.

The chain joins TRBV18 to TRBJ1-5; D is possibly TRBD1 (5 bases). The CDR3 covers 16 residues. CDR1 and CDR2 (germline): KGHSH, LQKENI. V was clipped by 0 bases and J by 0 bases, with 9 bases between them. CDR3 coding DNA: TGTGCCAGCTCACCACCGGGGCAAGATAGCAATCAGCCCCAGCATTTT. Its protein is CASSPPGQDSNQPQHF.

With respect to this clone: Other DNA sequences in the sample encode the same CDR3. The chain links TRBV5-1 to TRBJ1-1; 9 nucleotides align to TRBD1. This CDR3 region has 14 residues. With 2 bases clipped from V and 6 bases from J, the junction kept 5 bases outside the gene matches. Per germline, CDR1 SGHRS and CDR2 YFSETQ. This CDR3 is CASSLGGQGAEAFF. The CDR3 DNA follows: TGCGCCAGCAGCTTAGGGGGACAGGGCGCTGAAGCTTTCTTT.

This chain connects TRBV7-9 to TRBJ1-5; no definite D call. Trimming removed 1 base from V and 5 bases from J, with 6 bases in between. The CDR3 loop spans 13 amino acids. In germline, CDR1 is SEHNR, CDR2 FQNEAQ (reference sequence). CDR3 in amino acids: CASSLEADQPQHF. CDR3 DNA: TGTGCCAGCAGCTTAGAAGCCGATCAGCCCCAGCATTTT.

This clone was observed a few times. The chain couples TRBV30 to TRBJ2-2; the match to TRBD2 covers 12 bases. Germline V gene data show CDR1 as GTSNPN and CDR2 as SVGIG (reference sequence). The V segment lost 3 bases and the J segment 4 bases; nucleotides outside the gene matches: 0. The CDR3 has 14 amino acids. CDR3 residues: CAWRLAGGTGELFF. In nucleotides, the CDR3 is TGTGCCTGGAGACTAGCGGGGGGCACCGGGGAGCTGTTTTTT.

This clone was found once. The V gene is TRBV10-3, the J gene TRBJ1-4, with D possibly being TRBD1 (5 bases). The CDR3 is made up of 12 amino acids. The germline V gene has CDR1 ENHRY and CDR2 SYGVKD. V was cut by 6 bases and J by 8 bases, with 10 bases left in between. CDR3 protein: CAISGGEEKLFF. DNA of the CDR3: TGTGCCATCAGCGGGGGAGAGGAAAAACTGTTTTTT.

The chain carries TRBV9 and TRBJ2-2; TRBD2 matches 8 bases. The germline gives CDR1 SGDLS, CDR2 YYNGEE. V lost 0 bases and J lost 2; bases outside the gene matches: 6. CDR3 length: 17 residues. This chain's CDR3 is CASSVDSGGLNTGELFF. In nucleotides, the CDR3 is TGTGCCAGCAGCGTAGACAGCGGGGGCCTAAACACCGGGGAGCTGTTTTTT.

This chain connects TRBV28 to TRBJ2-1; TRBD1 might be the D (7 bases). Looked up from germline, CDR1 is MDHEN and CDR2 is SYDVKM. The CDR3 runs 17 residues. V gave up 2 bases and J gave up 0 bases, with 14 bases separating them. CDR3 nucleotides: TGTGCCAGCAGTTTAGGGGGGACAGCCTTCTCCTACAATGAGCAGTTCTTC. It codes for CASSLGGTAFSYNEQFF.

The rearrangement links TRBV2 to TRBJ2-7, with 8 bases matching TRBD2. Per the germline V gene, CDR1 is SNHLY and CDR2 is FYNNEI. This CDR3 has 15 amino acids. V was pared by 8 bases and J by 5 bases, with 14 bases of the junction left unmatched. CDR3 in DNA: TGTGCCAGCGGTCCGGAAGCGGGAGTATTCCACGAGCAGTACTTC. This sequence encodes CASGPEAGVFHEQYF.

V gene TRBV11-2 combines with J gene TRBJ2-7; no definite D call. Germline V CDR1 and CDR2: SGHAT, FQNNGV. The CDR3 has 11 residues. The ends were cut back, 5 bases at V and 9 bases at J, with 11 bases in the middle. CDR3 protein: CASSPLDGQYF. The CDR3 nucleotides are TGTGCCAGCAGCCCCCTTGATGGGCAGTACTTC.

J is TRBJ2-1 and V is TRBV9, with D uncertain. V lost 3 bases, J lost 5 bases, and 12 bases lay in between. Germline-derived CDR1 and CDR2 are SGDLS and YYNGEE. This CDR3 contains 14 residues. The CDR3 bases are TGTGCCAGCAGCGCTGTGGCCGGCAACAATGAGCAGTTCTTC. It codes for CASSAVAGNNEQFF.

The chain is built from TRBV2 and TRBJ1-2; D is uncertain. Trimming left V 5 bases short and J 3 bases short, with 7 bases between. CDR1 is SNHLY, CDR2 FYNNEI, per germline. CDR3 length equals 12 residues. DNA of the CDR3: TGTGCCAGCAGTCCCGAGGACTATGGCTACACCTTC. It specifies CASSPEDYGYTF.

The V gene is TRBV2, the J gene TRBJ2-3, with a weak D call TRBD1 (6 bases). V lost 5 bases to trimming and J lost 4 bases, with 7 bases between them. CDR3 length equals 12 residues. In germline, CDR1 is SNHLY, CDR2 FYNNEI. The DNA of the CDR3 is TGTGCCAGCAGTACAGGGCCAGATACGCAGTATTTT. It yields the protein CASSTGPDTQYF.

This clone was observed a few times. This sample includes further DNA sequences coding for the same CDR3. The chain couples TRBV18 to TRBJ2-5; D remains ambiguous. The length of the CDR3 is 13 residues. V was trimmed by 1 base and J by 2 bases, leaving 5 bases between them. Germline CDR1 reads KGHSH; CDR2 reads LQKENI. The CDR3 DNA sequence: TGTGCCAGCTCACCACGCCAGCAAGAGACCCAGTACTTC. Its translation is CASSPRQQETQYF.

The chain uses TRBV28 and TRBJ2-5; D is unresolved. Germline lookup yields CDR1 MDHEN and CDR2 SYDVKM. CDR3 length equals 12 residues. The V and J ends lost 4 bases and 5 bases respectively, with 8 bases between them. Written as DNA, the CDR3 is TGTGCCAGCAGTTCCCCGGGTGAGACCCAGTACTTC. Its protein is CASSSPGETQYF.

Here the CDR3 reads CASSFEGLRYEQYF. In DNA, the CDR3 is TGTGCCAGCAGTTTCGAGGGGCTACGGTACGAGCAGTACTTC. The rearrangement joins TRBV27 to TRBJ2-7; the D call may be TRBD1 or TRBD2 (5 bases each). Germline values: CDR1 MNHEY, CDR2 SMNVEV (reference sequence). The CDR3 is 14 amino acids. V was pared by 3 bases and J by 4 bases, with 13 bases between.

CDR3 loop: CASSQGLLAGLTLSSYNEQFF. Written as DNA, the CDR3 is TGCGCCAGCAGCCAAGGGCTTTTGGCGGGGTTGACCCTTAGCTCCTACAATGAGCAGTTCTTC. J is TRBJ2-1 and V is TRBV4-1; a possible D gene is TRBD2 (6 bases). The V and J ends lost 1 base and 0 bases respectively, with 25 bases between them. Germline values: CDR1 MGHRA, CDR2 YSYEKL. This CDR3 has 21 amino acids.

In the case of this clone: This sample includes further DNA sequences coding for the same CDR3. The chain uses TRBV4-2 and TRBJ1-2; D not certain. Trimming left V 3 bases short and J 4 bases short, with 9 bases between. The germline V gene encodes CDR1 LGHNA and CDR2 YNFKEQ. The CDR3 has 13 amino acids. CDR3 loop: CASSQTGGYGYTF. The CDR3 bases are TGTGCCAGCAGCCAGACTGGAGGCTATGGCTACACCTTC.

This clone has a single count. The chain recombines TRBV2 with TRBJ2-3; TRBD2 matches at 11 bases. V dropped 4 bases and J dropped 8; count of bases not matched to a gene: 11. The V gene's germline CDR1 is SNHLY and CDR2 FYNNEI. CDR3 length: 16 amino acids. This chain's CDR3 is CASSGLTSGSLGTQYF. The CDR3 bases are TGTGCCAGCAGTGGCCTAACTAGCGGGAGCCTAGGTACGCAGTATTTT.

This clone was seen more than once but under ten times. This rearrangement joins TRBV6-5 to TRBJ2-5; 7 nucleotides agree with TRBD2. The CDR3 has 16 amino acids. V was pared by 1 base and J by 0 bases, with 5 bases of the junction left unmatched. Germline V gene lookup returns CDR1 MNHEY and CDR2 SVGAGI. The CDR3 spells CASSYFAAGNQETQYF. The DNA of the CDR3 is TGTGCCAGCAGTTACTTCGCAGCGGGGAACCAAGAGACCCAGTACTTC.

The chain links TRBV7-2 to TRBJ2-5; 11 bases match TRBD2. The CDR3 is 16 amino acids. Per the germline V gene, CDR1 is SGHTA and CDR2 is FQGNSA. V was pared by 7 bases and J by 5 bases, with 12 bases of the junction left unmatched. The CDR3 DNA follows: TGTGCCAGCAACCAAAAAGGACTAGCGGGCCGGGAGACCCAGTACTTC. It translates to CASNQKGLAGRETQYF.

The chain links TRBV4-1 to TRBJ1-2; D unresolved. The CDR3 has 14 residues. CDR1 MGHRA and CDR2 YSYEKL come from the germline V gene. V shed 4 bases and J shed 4 bases, with 13 bases lying between them. The CDR3: CASSPGRSPYGYTF. DNA for the CDR3: TGCGCCAGCAGCCCTGGACGGTCTCCCTATGGCTACACCTTC.

The chain has TRBV2 and TRBJ1-6, with D possibly TRBD1 on 5 matching bases. From germline, CDR1 is SNHLY and CDR2 FYNNEI. V gave up 11 bases and J gave up 4 bases, with 12 bases separating them. This CDR3 region has 13 residues. The DNA for the CDR3 is TGTGCCGGGGGGACCGCTTATAATTCACCCCTCCACTTT. This codes for CAGGTAYNSPLHF.